Listed below are T cell receptor beta chains from one sample, sequenced in a study of blood T cell repertoires in COVID-19. Generated by immunoSEQ multiplex PCR, the TCRdb table keeps only in-frame clones and is missing some. The repertoire holds some 100,000 clones, with roughly 90% as singletons. Material: peripheral blood. Receptors were obtained from a woman in her seventies with acute or convalescent COVID-19. Each CDR3 is given with its conserved first and last residue. Each record gives: J gene, clone size, D gene, V gene, CDR3 protein, CDR3 DNA. A D gene is named only where the DNA matches it firmly. Clone size is shown for a subset of rows, as once, few, many or a class of expanded clone.

TRBJ1-4 - TRBD1 TRBV28 CASSSQGAWEKLFF TGTGCCAGCAGTTCACAGGGGGCCTGGGAAAAACTGTTTTTT
TRBJ1-2 few TRBD1 TRBV28 CASSLETGPSYGYTF TGTGCCAGCAGTTTAGAGACAGGGCCCAGCTATGGCTACACCTTC
TRBJ1-5 - - TRBV6-1 CASSEALAGQPQHF TGTGCCAGCAGTGAAGCGCTGGCGGGTCAGCCCCAGCATTTT
TRBJ2-7 - - TRBV12-1 CASRRDRDRGRLIVYEQYF TGTGCCAGCAGGCGGGACCGGGACAGGGGACGCCTAATCGTCTACGAGCAGTACTTC
TRBJ1-1 once - TRBV10-1 CASTGDRHTEAFF TGCGCCAGCACTGGAGACAGGCACACTGAAGCTTTCTTT
TRBJ2-7 - TRBD2 TRBV5-1 CASNLAGGPYEQYF TGCGCCAGCAACCTAGCGGGAGGGCCCTACGAGCAGTACTTC
TRBJ1-1 - - TRBV25-1 CASRLGSYTEAFF TGTGCCAGCAGACTGGGGAGCTACACTGAAGCTTTCTTT
TRBJ2-3 - TRBD1 TRBV5-6 CASSLWDRVTDTQYF TGTGCCAGCAGCTTGTGGGACAGGGTCACAGATACGCAGTATTTT
TRBJ2-1 once TRBD2 TRBV3-1/TRBV3-2 CASSPGLAGGPGDEQFF TGTGCCAGCAGTCCCGGACTAGCGGGAGGGCCGGGGGATGAGCAGTTCTTC
TRBJ2-7 - TRBD1 TRBV5-1 CASSLGDRAPREQYF TGCGCCAGCAGCTTGGGTGACAGGGCCCCCCGCGAGCAGTACTTC
TRBJ1-2 once - TRBV7-9 CASSTGLDGYTF TGTGCCAGTAGCACAGGGTTGGATGGCTACACCTTC
TRBJ1-5 - - TRBV3-1/TRBV3-2 CASSPRGNQPQHF TGTGCCAGCAGCCCCAGGGGCAATCAGCCCCAGCATTTT
TRBJ1-2 - - TRBV5-1 CASSLSGADYGYTF TGCGCCAGCAGCTTGTCAGGGGCGGACTATGGCTACACCTTC
TRBJ1-1 few - TRBV14 CASSQDWGSVRNTEAFF TGTGCCAGCAGCCAAGATTGGGGCTCCGTCAGGAACACTGAAGCTTTCTTT
TRBJ1-6 - - TRBV2 CASRREVGGSPLHF TGTGCCAGCAGGAGGGAAGTCGGGGGATCACCCCTCCACTTT
TRBJ1-6 - - TRBV6-5 CASSRDYRSPLHF TGTGCCAGCAGTCGGGACTATAGGAGTCCCCTCCACTTT